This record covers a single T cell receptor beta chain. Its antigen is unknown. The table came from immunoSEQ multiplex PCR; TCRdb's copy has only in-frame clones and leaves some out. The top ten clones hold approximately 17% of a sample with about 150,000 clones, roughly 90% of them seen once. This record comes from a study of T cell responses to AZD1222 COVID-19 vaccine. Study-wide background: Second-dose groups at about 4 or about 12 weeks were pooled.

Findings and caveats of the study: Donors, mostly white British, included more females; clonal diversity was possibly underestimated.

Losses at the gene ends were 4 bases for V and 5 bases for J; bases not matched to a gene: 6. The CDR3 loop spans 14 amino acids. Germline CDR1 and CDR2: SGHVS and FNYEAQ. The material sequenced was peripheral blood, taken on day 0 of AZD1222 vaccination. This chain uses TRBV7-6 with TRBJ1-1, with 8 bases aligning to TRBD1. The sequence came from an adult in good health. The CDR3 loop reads CASSWTGSRTEAFF. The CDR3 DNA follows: TGTGCCAGCAGCTGGACAGGGTCGAGGACTGAAGCTTTCTTT.